This TCR beta chain was captured in a study of T cells in Graves' hyperthyroidism and ophthalmopathy. The wider study: Peripheral blood was collected at initial diagnosis, before any treatment. Study-wide results and limits: Ophthalmopathy could be told apart from stable hyperthyroidism with a 13 V-J model.

This clonotype was seen at least ten times. The antigen is not known. Amplification of TCR beta CDR3 regions was performed using RNA transcripts as template. When the TCR CDR3 underwent first-round RT-PCR, the HTBI primer set was used. TCRdb re-derived calls from the multiplex PCR reads in MiXCR, one entry per CDR3 protein. The sample has hundreds of thousands of distinct CDR3 sequences, 14% seen once. The ends were cut back, 2 bases at V and 7 bases at J, with 18 bases in the middle. Germline assignment: CDR1 GTSNPN and CDR2 SVGIG (reference sequence). The CDR3 length is 15 residues. Absent ophthalmopathy progression within 18 months defined stable Graves' hyperthyroidism.

Sequences were obtained from blood. This receptor was taken from a woman aged 18-30 years with Graves' hyperthyroidism. This chain uses TRBV30 with TRBJ1-5; a weak D match, TRBD1 (5 bases). The CDR3 DNA sequence: TGTGCCTGGAGTAGAGGGGCCCTCGAATACCAGCCCCAGCATTTT. It encodes CAWSRGALEYQPQHF.